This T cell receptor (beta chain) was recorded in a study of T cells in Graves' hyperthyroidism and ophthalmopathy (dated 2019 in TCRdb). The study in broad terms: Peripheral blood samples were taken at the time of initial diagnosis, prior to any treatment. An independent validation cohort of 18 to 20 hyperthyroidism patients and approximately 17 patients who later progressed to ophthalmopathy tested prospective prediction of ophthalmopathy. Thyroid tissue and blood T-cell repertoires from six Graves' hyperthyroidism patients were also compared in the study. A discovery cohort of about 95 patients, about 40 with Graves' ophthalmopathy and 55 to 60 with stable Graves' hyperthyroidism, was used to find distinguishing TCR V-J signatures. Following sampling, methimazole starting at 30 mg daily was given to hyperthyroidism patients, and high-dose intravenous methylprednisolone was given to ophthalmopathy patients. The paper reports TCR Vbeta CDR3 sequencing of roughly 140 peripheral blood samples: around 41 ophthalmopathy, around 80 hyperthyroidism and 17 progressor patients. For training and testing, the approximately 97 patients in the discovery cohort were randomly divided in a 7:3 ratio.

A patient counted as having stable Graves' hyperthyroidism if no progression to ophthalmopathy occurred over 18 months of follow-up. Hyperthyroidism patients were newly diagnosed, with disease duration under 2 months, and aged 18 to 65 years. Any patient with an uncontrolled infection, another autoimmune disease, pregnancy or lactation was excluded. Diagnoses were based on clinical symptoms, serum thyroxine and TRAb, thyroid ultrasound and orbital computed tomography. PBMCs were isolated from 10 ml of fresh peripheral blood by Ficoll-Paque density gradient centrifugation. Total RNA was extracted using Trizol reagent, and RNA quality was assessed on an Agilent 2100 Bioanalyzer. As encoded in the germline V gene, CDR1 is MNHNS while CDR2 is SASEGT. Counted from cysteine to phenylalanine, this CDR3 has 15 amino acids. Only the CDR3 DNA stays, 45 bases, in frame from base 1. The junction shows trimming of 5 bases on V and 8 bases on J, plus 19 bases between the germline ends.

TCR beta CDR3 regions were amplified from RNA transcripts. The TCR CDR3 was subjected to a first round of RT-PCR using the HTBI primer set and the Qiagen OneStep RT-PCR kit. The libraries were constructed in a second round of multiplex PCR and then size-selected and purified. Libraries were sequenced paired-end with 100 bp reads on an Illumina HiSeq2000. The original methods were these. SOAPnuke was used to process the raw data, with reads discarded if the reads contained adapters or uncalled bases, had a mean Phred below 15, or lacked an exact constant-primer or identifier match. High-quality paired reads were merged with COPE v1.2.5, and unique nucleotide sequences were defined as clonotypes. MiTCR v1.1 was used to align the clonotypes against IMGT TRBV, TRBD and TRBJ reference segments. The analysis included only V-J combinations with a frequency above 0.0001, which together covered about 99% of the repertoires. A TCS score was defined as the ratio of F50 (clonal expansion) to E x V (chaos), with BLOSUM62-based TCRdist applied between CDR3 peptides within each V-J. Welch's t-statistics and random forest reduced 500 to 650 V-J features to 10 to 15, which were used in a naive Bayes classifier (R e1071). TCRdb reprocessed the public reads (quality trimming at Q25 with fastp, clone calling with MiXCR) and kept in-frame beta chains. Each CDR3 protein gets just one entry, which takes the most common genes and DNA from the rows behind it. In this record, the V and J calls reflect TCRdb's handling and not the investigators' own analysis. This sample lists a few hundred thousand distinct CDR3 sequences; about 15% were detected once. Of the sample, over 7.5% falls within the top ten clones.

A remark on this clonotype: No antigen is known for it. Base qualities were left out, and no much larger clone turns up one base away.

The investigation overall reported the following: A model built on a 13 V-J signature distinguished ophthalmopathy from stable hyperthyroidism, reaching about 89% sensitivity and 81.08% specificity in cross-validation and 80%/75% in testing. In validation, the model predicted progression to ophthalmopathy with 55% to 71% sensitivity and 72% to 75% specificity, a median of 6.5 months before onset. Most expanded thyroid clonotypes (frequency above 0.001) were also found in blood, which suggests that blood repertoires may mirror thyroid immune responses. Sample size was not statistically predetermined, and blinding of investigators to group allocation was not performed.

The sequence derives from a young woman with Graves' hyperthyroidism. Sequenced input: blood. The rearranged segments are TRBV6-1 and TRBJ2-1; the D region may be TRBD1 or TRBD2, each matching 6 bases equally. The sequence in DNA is TGTGCCAGCAGTCCTCGCCGAGGGGGGAACGATGAGCAGTTCTTC. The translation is CASSPRRGGNDEQFF.